This entry describes one T cell receptor (beta chain). This clone was seen just once. It lacks a known antigen. No base-level quality is on record; no much larger clone is a single base apart. This sample is part of a study of OX40 agonist ivuxolimab in advanced cancers. In the study overall: Ivuxolimab, which targeted the costimulatory receptor OX40 (CD134), was an agonistic, fully human IgG2 monoclonal antibody. Intravenous ivuxolimab was administered to patients every 2 weeks at six dose levels: 0.01, 0.1, 0.3, 1.5, 3 and 10 mg/kg. Among the 50 to 55 dose-escalation patients, 19 had hepatocellular carcinoma, around 15 melanoma, 9 renal cell carcinoma and 9 head and neck cancer. In the dose-escalation cohort, more than 75% of patients were male, and the mean age was approximately 64 years, with a range of roughly 20 to 80. Prior anti-PD-1, anti-PD-L1 or anti-CTLA-4 therapy was permitted, and checkpoint inhibitors had been received by around 39% of dose-escalation patients. Partial responses occurred in three dose-escalation patients: two with cutaneous melanoma and one with hepatocellular carcinoma. The point of sequencing TCRbeta in the periphery was to test whether ivuxolimab changed TCR sequence diversity and drove clonal T-cell expansion. The paper describes the monotherapy dose-escalation part (N ≈ 50 patients) of the phase I trial of ivuxolimab.

For sequencing of the TCRbeta CDR3 region, genomic DNA was extracted from the sorted cells. The immunoSEQ Assay was used for sequencing of TCRbeta CDR3 regions. As stored in TCRdb, this immuneACCESS dataset retains in-frame rearrangements with V and J assigned. A fraction of the clones does not appear; measured against another copy, unresolved V genes explain less than half of the discrepancy, and the remainder lacks a known reason. Recorded for this sample are some 39,000 clones; less than 90% of them occurred a single time. Of the sample, less than 5% falls within the top ten clones. What the authors observed across the whole study: In the 0.1-3.0 mg/kg groups, partial responders were among the patients with the lowest normalized peripheral clonal expansion, particularly in CD8+ T cells. After ivuxolimab, CD8+ T cells had more expanded clones than CD4+ T cells on average. At doses of 0.1 to 3.0 mg/kg, clonal expansion of both CD4+ and CD8+ blood T cells was observed from baseline to week 6. Antigen specificity was not determined for the clonally expanded peripheral T cells. Low levels of normalized T-cell clonal expansion were also seen in some patients who did not respond.

Here V drops 6 bases and J drops 0 bases, and the junction holds 12 bases not matched to any gene. Taken from cysteine to phenylalanine, the CDR3 has 18 residues. The kept DNA is CDR3 alone, 54 bases in frame from the first base. CDR1 and CDR2 were assigned from the germline V gene (reference sequence) as MNHEY and SMNVEV. The trial excluded patients who had a history of autoimmune disease or were on systemic immunosuppression. Peripheral blood for TCR sequencing was collected from all dose cohorts at baseline, on cycle 4 day 1, and on cycle 7 day 1. Samples were obtained from an open-label, multicenter, first-in-human phase I dose-escalation trial of ivuxolimab. Adults with locally advanced or metastatic head and neck squamous cell, hepatocellular, melanoma or renal cell carcinoma were enrolled in the trial. Before TCR sequencing, CD4+ T cells and CD8+ T cells from peripheral blood were sorted into separate populations.

The sequencing here drew on CD4+ or CD8+ T cells sorted from blood, taken in a trial of the OX40 agonist ivuxolimab. The source of this sequence is an adult with an advanced solid tumor such as melanoma, head and neck, liver or kidney cancer. The rearrangement combines TRBV27 with TRBJ2-7; the junction holds 12 bases that match TRBD2. The DNA sequence reads TGTGCCAGCAGAAGGGGACTAGCGGGCAACACCTACTCCTACGAGCAGTACTTC. Its protein product is CASRRGLAGNTYSYEQYF.